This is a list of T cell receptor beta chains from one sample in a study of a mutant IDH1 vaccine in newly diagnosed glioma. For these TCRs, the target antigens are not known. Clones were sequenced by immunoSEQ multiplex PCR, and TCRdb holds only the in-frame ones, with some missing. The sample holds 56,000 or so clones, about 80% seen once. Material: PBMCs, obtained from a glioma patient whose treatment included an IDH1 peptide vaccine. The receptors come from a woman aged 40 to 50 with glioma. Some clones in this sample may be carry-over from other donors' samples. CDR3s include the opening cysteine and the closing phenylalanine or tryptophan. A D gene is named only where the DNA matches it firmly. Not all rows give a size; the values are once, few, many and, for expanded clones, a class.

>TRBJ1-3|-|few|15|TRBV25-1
CASSESGSSGNTIYF
TGTGCCAGCAGTGAATCTGGCAGCTCTGGAAACACCATATATTTT
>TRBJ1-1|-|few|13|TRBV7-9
CASSFQLALEAFF
TGTGCCAGCAGCTTTCAGCTGGCTCTTGAAGCTTTCTTT
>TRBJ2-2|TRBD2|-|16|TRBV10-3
CAISDTSGERTGELFF
TGTGCCATCAGTGACACTAGCGGGGAACGTACCGGGGAGCTGTTTTTT
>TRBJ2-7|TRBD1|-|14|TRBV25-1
CASSDGQGFDEQYF
TGTGCCAGCAGTGACGGACAGGGGTTCGACGAGCAGTACTTC
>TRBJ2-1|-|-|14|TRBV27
CASIRPGRPNEQFF
TGTGCCAGCATTCGTCCGGGCAGACCCAATGAGCAGTTCTTC
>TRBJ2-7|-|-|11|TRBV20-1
CSAVTVYEQYF
TGCAGTGCCGTCACTGTCTACGAGCAGTACTTC
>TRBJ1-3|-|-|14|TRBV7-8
CASSLGVGGNTIYF
TGTGCCAGCAGCTTGGGGGTGGGAGGAAACACCATATATTTT
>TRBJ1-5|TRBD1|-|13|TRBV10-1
CASSGTGDQPQHF
TGCGCCAGCAGCGGGACAGGGGATCAGCCCCAGCATTTT
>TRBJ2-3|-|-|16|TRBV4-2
CASSQGAGGSTDTQYF
TGTGCCAGCAGCCAAGGGGCAGGCGGGAGCACAGATACGCAGTATTTT
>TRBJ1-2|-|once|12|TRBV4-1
CASSQDSGGYTF
TGCGCCAGCAGCCAAGATTCTGGGGGCTACACCTTC
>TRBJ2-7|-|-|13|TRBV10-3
CAISLTGPGEQYF
TGTGCCATCAGCCTGACGGGGCCCGGAGAGCAGTACTTC
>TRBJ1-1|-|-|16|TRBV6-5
CASSYSDQGLRAEAFF
TGTGCCAGCAGTTACTCTGATCAGGGGTTACGGGCGGAAGCTTTCTTT
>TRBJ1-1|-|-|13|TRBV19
CASSIAGVTEAFF
TGTGCCAGTAGTATAGCGGGGGTCACTGAAGCTTTCTTT
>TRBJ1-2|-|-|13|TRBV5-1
CASSQGTSGGYTF
TGCGCCAGCAGCCAGGGTACATCGGGAGGCTACACCTTC
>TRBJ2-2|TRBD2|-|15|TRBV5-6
CASSFIAGGIRELFF
TGTGCCAGCAGCTTTATAGCGGGGGGGATCCGGGAGCTGTTTTTT
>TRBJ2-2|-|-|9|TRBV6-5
CASTSPRFF
TGTGCCAGCACGTCCCCAAGGTTTTTT
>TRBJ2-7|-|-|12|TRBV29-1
CSVEEGGNEQYF
TGCAGCGTTGAAGAAGGGGGTAACGAGCAGTACTTC
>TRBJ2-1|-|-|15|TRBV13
CASSSDLSFYNEQFF
TGTGCCAGCAGCTCCGATCTGTCGTTCTACAATGAGCAGTTCTTC
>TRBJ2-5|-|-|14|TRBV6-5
CASSKLQARETQYF
TGTGCCAGCAGTAAACTACAGGCCAGAGAGACCCAGTACTTC
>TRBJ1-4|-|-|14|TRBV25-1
CASSDGTVNEKLFF
TGTGCCAGCAGTGATGGAACAGTCAATGAAAAACTGTTTTTT
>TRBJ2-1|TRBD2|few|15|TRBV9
CASSAAGGPENEQFF
TGTGCCAGCAGCGCAGCGGGGGGGCCGGAAAATGAGCAGTTCTTC
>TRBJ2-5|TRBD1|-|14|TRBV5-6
CASSLAGGRKTQYF
TGTGCCAGCAGCTTGGCAGGGGGCCGAAAGACCCAGTACTTC
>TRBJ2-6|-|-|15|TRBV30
CAWSVGGSGANVLTF
TGTGCCTGGAGTGTAGGGGGGTCTGGGGCCAACGTCCTGACTTTC
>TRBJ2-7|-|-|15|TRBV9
CASSPTGGRLGEQYF
TGTGCCAGCAGCCCAACCGGGGGCCGACTAGGGGAGCAGTACTTC
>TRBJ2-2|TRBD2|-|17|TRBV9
CASSVGLAGSNTGELFF
TGTGCCAGCAGCGTAGGCCTAGCGGGGTCGAACACCGGGGAGCTGTTTTTT
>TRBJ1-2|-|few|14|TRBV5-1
CASSLGQVLNGYTF
TGCGCCAGCAGCTTGGGACAGGTCCTTAATGGCTACACCTTC
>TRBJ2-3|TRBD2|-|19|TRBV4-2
CASSQDSTSVASSTDTQYF
TGTGCCAGCAGCCAAGATAGCACTAGCGTAGCTTCTAGCACAGATACGCAGTATTTT
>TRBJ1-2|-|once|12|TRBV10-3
CAISQGNYGYTF
TGTGCCATCAGCCAAGGAAACTATGGCTACACCTTC
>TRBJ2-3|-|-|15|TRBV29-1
CSVVLTLTSTDTQYF
TGCAGCGTTGTACTGACACTTACTAGCACAGATACGCAGTATTTT
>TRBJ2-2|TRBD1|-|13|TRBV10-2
CGPGQGNTGELFF
TGCGGGCCGGGACAGGGGAACACCGGGGAGCTGTTTTTT
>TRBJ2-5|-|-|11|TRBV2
CATRGEETQYF
TGTGCCACAAGGGGGGAAGAGACCCAGTACTTC
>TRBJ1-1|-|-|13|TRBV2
CASSGSENTEAFF
TGTGCCAGCAGTGGGTCGGAAAACACTGAAGCTTTCTTT
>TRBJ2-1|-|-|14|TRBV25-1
CASSVGGNRNEQFF
TGTGCCAGCAGTGTAGGAGGAAACCGAAATGAGCAGTTCTTC
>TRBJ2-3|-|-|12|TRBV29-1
CSVYRGTDTQYF
TGCAGCGTTTACAGGGGCACAGATACGCAGTATTTT
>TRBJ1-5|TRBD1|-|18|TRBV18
CASSPLGQGPGSNQPQHF
TGTGCCAGCTCACCACTGGGACAGGGACCGGGGAGCAATCAGCCCCAGCATTTT